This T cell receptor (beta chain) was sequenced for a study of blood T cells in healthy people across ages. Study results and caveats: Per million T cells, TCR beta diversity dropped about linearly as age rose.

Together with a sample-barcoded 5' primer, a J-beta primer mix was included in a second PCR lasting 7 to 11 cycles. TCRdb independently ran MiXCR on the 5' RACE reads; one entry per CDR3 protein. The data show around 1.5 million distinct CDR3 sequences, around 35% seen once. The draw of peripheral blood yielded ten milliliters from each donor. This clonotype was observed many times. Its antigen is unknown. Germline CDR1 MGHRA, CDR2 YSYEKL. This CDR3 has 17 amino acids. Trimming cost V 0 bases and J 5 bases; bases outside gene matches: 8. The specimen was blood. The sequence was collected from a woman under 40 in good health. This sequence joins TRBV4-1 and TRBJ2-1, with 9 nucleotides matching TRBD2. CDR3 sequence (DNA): TGCGCCAGCAGCCAAGATCGCGGGCGGGGGGGCGACAATGAGCAGTTCTTC. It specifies CASSQDRGRGGDNEQFF.